These 26 T cell receptor beta chains were all obtained from the same sample, sequenced in a study of shared clonotypes between healthy human individuals. Naive CD8 cells lacked CD45RO, underwent positive selection for CCR7 and left out terminally differentiated effector memory CD45RA+ cells. Only in-frame clones appear in the TCRdb table, and some are missing; sequencing was by immunoSEQ multiplex PCR. The data hold about 2 million clones, with about 94% observed a single time. The sequencing input was naive CD8+ T cells sorted from blood. These receptors were obtained from a young man in good health.

The gene calls are TRBV2 and TRBJ1-1; 11 nucleotides align to TRBD1. CDR1 is SNHLY, CDR2 FYNNEI, per germline. J gave up 6 bases and V 7 bases, and 10 bases lay outside the gene matches. CDR3 length: 15 amino acids. The CDR3 DNA reads as TGTGCCAGCAACGAGGGGGACAGGGGGTCCCCTGAAGCTTTCTTT. It specifies CASNEGDRGSPEAFF.

The V and J genes are TRBV27 and TRBJ2-5; 11 bases are shared with TRBD2. There are 15 residues in the CDR3. J gave up 2 bases and V 5 bases, and 4 bases lay outside the gene matches. The germline gives CDR1 MNHEY, CDR2 SMNVEV (reference sequence). The CDR3 protein is CASSLAGGSQETQYF. The CDR3 coding sequence is TGTGCCAGCAGTCTAGCGGGAGGATCGCAAGAGACCCAGTACTTC.

V gene TRBV19 combines with J gene TRBJ1-4; 7 nucleotides agree with TRBD1. CDR1 and CDR2 from the germline V gene are LNHDA and SQIVND (reference sequence). With V trimmed by 6 bases and J by 5 bases, 6 bases remained unmatched. This CDR3 has 14 residues. Here the CDR3 reads CASSDDRVNEKLFF. CDR3 bases: TGTGCCAGTAGCGACGACAGGGTAAATGAAAAACTGTTTTTT. The full variable domain, rest sourced from reference TRBV19 and TRBJ1-4, is DGGITQSPKYLFRKEGQNVTLSCEQNLNHDAMYWYRQDPGQGLRLIYYSQIVNDFQKGDIAEGYSVSREKKESFPLTVTSAQKNPTAFYLCASSDDRVNEKLFFGSGTQLSVL.

This clone showed up just once. The chain links TRBV6-1 to TRBJ2-7; D possibly corresponds to TRBD2 (6 bases). The CDR3 has 15 amino acids. The germline gives CDR1 MNHNS, CDR2 SASEGT. Deletions cut 5 bases from V and 1 base from J, with 15 bases between. The CDR3 DNA follows: TGTGCCAGCAGTCTGGACCGGGACTTTTCCTACGAGCAGTACTTC. As protein: CASSLDRDFSYEQYF.

The V call is TRBV28, the J call TRBJ2-3; maybe TRBD1 (5 bases). The germline V and J ends were trimmed by 2 bases and 2 bases, with 20 bases remaining between them. There are 18 residues in the CDR3. Germline assignment: CDR1 MDHEN and CDR2 SYDVKM. CDR3 sequence: CASSLASNRPDNTDTQYF. The CDR3 DNA is TGTGCCAGCAGTTTAGCCTCCAACAGGCCAGACAACACAGATACGCAGTATTTT.

Of note for this clone: Other DNA sequences in this sample translate to the same CDR3. The genes are TRBV7-9 and TRBJ2-3, with 10 bases fitting TRBD2. This CDR3 region has 16 residues. CDR1 and CDR2 (germline): SEHNR, FQNEAQ (reference sequence). After removal of 1 base from V and 1 base from J, the junction contained 2 bases not matched to a gene. The CDR3, as DNA: TGTGCCAGCAGCTTAGGGACTAGCGGTCGCACAGATACGCAGTATTTT. This translates into CASSLGTSGRTDTQYF. Full variable domain (outside the CDR3, taken from reference TRBV7-9 and TRBJ2-3): DTGVSQNPRHKITKRGQNVTFRCDPISEHNRLYWYRQTLGQGPEFLTYFQNEAQLEKSRLLSDRFSAERPKGSFSTLEIQRTEQGDSAMYLCASSLGTSGRTDTQYFGPGTRLTVL.

V usage is TRBV5-4 and J usage is TRBJ2-7, with TRBD1 identical over 9 bases. Unmatched junction bases numbered 7, after V lost 4 bases and J lost 8 bases. This CDR3 comprises 13 residues. In germline, CDR1 is SGHNT, CDR2 YYREEE (reference sequence). Here the CDR3 DNA reads TGTGCCAGCAGCCCAGGGACAGGGATACAGCAGTACTTC. This translates into CASSPGTGIQQYF.

Points on this clone: At the DNA level, this CDR3 is encoded by other sequences in the same sample as well. The chain has TRBV6-6 and TRBJ1-1; no clear D gene. V was clipped by 0 bases and J by 4 bases, with 6 bases between them. Germline V gene data show CDR1 as MNHNY and CDR2 as SVGAGI (reference sequence). This CDR3 spans 13 amino acids. The CDR3 reads CASSYSGGTEAFF. CDR3 nucleotides: TGTGCCAGCAGTTACTCAGGAGGCACTGAAGCTTTCTTT.

This chain joins TRBV6-5 and TRBJ2-1; D is perhaps TRBD1 (6 bases). Trimming stripped 4 bases from V and 0 bases from J, with 13 bases between. Germline V CDR1 and CDR2: MNHEY, SVGAGI. This CDR3 is 16 amino acids long. The CDR3 nucleotides are TGTGCCAGCAGTTCCCCTACAGGGAGCTCCTACAATGAGCAGTTCTTC. It codes for CASSSPTGSSYNEQFF.

This clone has a single count. The rearrangement links TRBV27 to TRBJ2-1; 10 bases line up with TRBD2. With V trimmed by 3 bases and J by 6 bases, 5 bases remained unmatched. Germline V gene lookup returns CDR1 MNHEY and CDR2 SMNVEV (reference sequence). This CDR3 contains 15 residues. The CDR3 loop is CASSLGGLATNEQFF. The CDR3 region has the DNA TGTGCCAGCAGTTTGGGGGGACTAGCGACCAATGAGCAGTTCTTC.

The chain employs TRBV7-3 and TRBJ2-3; 8 nucleotides agree with TRBD2. The V gene's germline CDR1 is SGHTA and CDR2 FQGTGA. V was clipped by 0 bases and J by 4 bases; unmatched bases: 6. This CDR3 is built from 16 residues. CDR3 coding DNA: TGTGCCAGCAGCTTAACGGGGAGCGGGGGATCAGATACGCAGTATTTT. Its translation is CASSLTGSGGSDTQYF.

V is TRBV4-3 and J is TRBJ2-1; 7 bases agree with TRBD2. The germline gives CDR1 LGHNA, CDR2 YSLEER. The CDR3 sequence is 16 residues long. V shed 1 base and J 3 bases; nucleotides not matched to a gene: 6. The CDR3 DNA reads TGCGCCAGCAGCCAAGTTGGGCGGGGGTACTACAATGAGCAGTTCTTC. Protein sequence: CASSQVGRGYYNEQFF.

The chain links TRBV4-1 to TRBJ1-1; perhaps TRBD1 as D (6 bases). Trimming removed 3 bases at V and 8 bases at J, with 16 bases between. CDR3 size: 14 residues. Per the germline V gene, CDR1 is MGHRA and CDR2 is YSYEKL. CDR3 amino acids: CASSHPGVGREAFF. In DNA, the CDR3 is TGCGCCAGCAGCCACCCAGGGGTGGGAAGGGAAGCTTTCTTT.

Note on this clone: At the DNA level, this CDR3 is encoded by other sequences in the same sample as well. The chain is built from TRBV28 and TRBJ2-7, with a tentative D call TRBD2 (5 bases). The CDR3 totals 12 residues. Trimming took 5 bases from V and 5 from J, leaving 10 bases between them. Germline CDR1 reads MDHEN; CDR2 reads SYDVKM. In DNA, the CDR3 is TGTGCCAGCAGTCTGGCCGGGGACGAGCAGTACTTC. Its translation: CASSLAGDEQYF.

The gene calls are TRBV27 and TRBJ1-5; a weak D match, TRBD1 (6 bases). CDR1 is MNHEY, CDR2 SMNVEV, per germline (reference sequence). V gave up 5 bases and J gave up 5 bases, with 13 bases separating them. This CDR3 is 14 amino acids long. Here the CDR3 DNA reads TGTGCCAGCAGTCACAGGGCGGCGGATCAGCCCCAGCATTTT. This gives the protein CASSHRAADQPQHF.

The DNA for the CDR3 is TGTGCCAGCAGCTTAGTTGCTCTATCAATGGAGTCGGGCTCACCCCTCCACTTT. It translates to CASSLVALSMESGSPLHF. V usage is TRBV7-2 and J usage is TRBJ1-6; no firm D call. V was cut by 1 base and J by 10 bases, with 23 bases left in between. Germline V gene sequence: CDR1 SGHTA, CDR2 FQGNSA. This CDR3 has 18 amino acids.

The V gene is TRBV6-6, the J gene TRBJ1-3, with 7 nucleotides matching TRBD1. V trimming: 5 bases; J trimming: 2 bases; junction bases outside the gene matches: 6. CDR3 size: 15 residues. The germline gives CDR1 MNHNY, CDR2 SVGAGI (reference sequence). Written as DNA, the CDR3 is TGTGCCAGCAGTCAACAGGGGTTTCCTGGAAACACCATATATTTT. This sequence encodes CASSQQGFPGNTIYF.

As to this clone: In the same sample, other DNA sequences code for this CDR3. The rearrangement uses TRBV27 and TRBJ1-6; D unclear. CDR1 is MNHEY, CDR2 SMNVEV, per germline (reference sequence). V dropped 3 bases and J dropped 8 bases, with 11 bases sitting between them. The CDR3 contains 14 residues. This CDR3 is CASSLVGSDSPLHF. The CDR3 DNA reads TGTGCCAGCAGTTTGGTAGGGTCCGATTCACCCCTCCACTTT.

Remarks on this clone: The sample contains more than one DNA sequence encoding this CDR3. The chain is built from TRBV5-4 and TRBJ2-7, with a possible D match to TRBD2 (5 bases). The CDR3 is made up of 14 amino acids. From germline, CDR1 is SGHNT and CDR2 YYREEE (reference sequence). Deletions cut 0 bases from V and 2 bases from J, with 9 bases between. The CDR3 sequence: CASSLDSGTYEQYF. CDR3 DNA: TGTGCCAGCAGCTTGGACAGCGGAACCTACGAGCAGTACTTC. The full variable domain, its missing parts supplied by reference TRBV5-4 and TRBJ2-7, is ETGVTQSPTHLIKTRGQQVTLRCSSQSGHNTVSWYQQALGQGPQFIFQYYREEENGRGNFPPRFSGLQFPNYSSELNVNALELDDSALYLCASSLDSGTYEQYFGPGTRLTVT.

This clone occurred once. V gene TRBV14 combines with J gene TRBJ1-4; no clear D. The CDR3 length is 13 residues. Trimming pared 5 bases from V and 7 bases from J, leaving 11 bases between. Germline V lookup: CDR1 SGHDN, CDR2 FVKESK. This chain's CDR3 is CASSDTFVEKLFF. The CDR3 nucleotides read TGTGCCAGCAGCGACACCTTCGTTGAAAAACTGTTTTTT.

The chain has TRBV30 and TRBJ2-7; D not resolved. There are 12 residues in the CDR3. CDR1 is GTSNPN, CDR2 SVGIG, per germline (reference sequence). Trimming took off 8 bases at V and 2 bases at J, with 13 bases between the two ends. CDR3 bases: TGTGCCGGTTCAGGCCTCACCTACGAGCAGTACTTC. Translation: CAGSGLTYEQYF.

The V gene is TRBV6-6, the J gene TRBJ2-1, with 10 bases lining up with TRBD1. The CDR3 contains 16 residues. The germline V gene has CDR1 MNHNY and CDR2 SVGAGI (reference sequence). V was clipped by 5 bases and J by 8 bases; unmatched bases: 12. Here the CDR3 reads CASSLALDRGWDEQFF. The CDR3 bases are TGTGCCAGCAGTCTGGCCCTGGACAGGGGGTGGGATGAGCAGTTCTTC.

The rearrangement uses TRBV25-1 and TRBJ2-1; 7 bases are shared with TRBD2. Germline values: CDR1 MGHDK, CDR2 SYGVNS. The CDR3 is 18 amino acids. V shed 4 bases and J 0 bases; nucleotides not matched to a gene: 12. DNA for the CDR3: TGTGCCAGCAGTGGCCGCCGGCGGGGGTCAAGCTCCTACAATGAGCAGTTCTTC. Translation: CASSGRRRGSSSYNEQFF.

The chain joins TRBV7-9 to TRBJ2-3; TRBD2 agrees at 11 bases. The CDR3 loop spans 19 amino acids. The V segment lost 4 bases and the J segment 0 bases; nucleotides outside the gene matches: 12. CDR1 is SEHNR, CDR2 FQNEAQ, per germline (reference sequence). The CDR3 region has the DNA TGTGCCAGCAGCTCCACGCTAGCGGGGGGCCACACTAGCACAGATACGCAGTATTTT. Its protein product is CASSSTLAGGHTSTDTQYF.

The genes are TRBV6-6 and TRBJ1-2, with D possibly matching TRBD1 (5 bases). Trimming took off 0 bases at V and 4 bases at J, with 15 bases between the two ends. This CDR3 has 16 amino acids. From germline, CDR1 is MNHNY and CDR2 SVGAGI (reference sequence). The CDR3 region is CASSYSITGDGYGYTF. CDR3 in DNA: TGTGCCAGCAGTTACTCGATAACGGGGGACGGCTATGGCTACACCTTC.

The rearrangement uses TRBV10-3 and TRBJ2-5; TRBD1 is a possible D gene (6 bases). Trimming pared 6 bases from V and 0 bases from J, leaving 14 bases between. Germline-derived CDR1 and CDR2 are ENHRY and SYGVKD. The CDR3 runs to 15 residues. In nucleotides, the CDR3 is TGTGCCATCAGCGAAGAGGACAGAGACCAAGAGACCCAGTACTTC. It codes for CAISEEDRDQETQYF.